One T cell receptor (beta chain) is described in this entry. Its antigen is undetermined. These data are taken from a study of blood T cells in healthy people across ages. This CDR3 region has 14 residues. Germline V gives CDR1 LGHNA, CDR2 YSLEER. V was trimmed by 1 base and J by 9 bases, leaving 13 bases between them. Primers used in a second PCR of about 6 to 12 cycles were a sample-barcoded 5' primer and a J-beta primer mix. Every single cDNA molecule received a tag from a template-switch adaptor with 12 random nucleotides. TCRdb passed the 5' RACE reads through MiXCR, listing each CDR3 protein once. The table has over 1.5 million distinct CDR3 sequences, less than 50% seen once; the top ten hold roughly 2%. Overall study results and limits: Whereas aged donors had fewer naive CD4+ cells, long-lived donors had more of them and higher diversity.

Each donor was a healthy Caucasian individual from Russia, aged roughly 6 to 100. Sequenced input: blood. The rearrangement uses TRBV4-3 and TRBJ2-1; D is undetermined. This TCR was recovered from a woman between 35 and 50 years old in good health. The CDR3: CASSQVGSLGEQFF. The CDR3 DNA sequence: TGCGCCAGCAGCCAAGTGGGCAGTTTGGGTGAGCAGTTCTTC.